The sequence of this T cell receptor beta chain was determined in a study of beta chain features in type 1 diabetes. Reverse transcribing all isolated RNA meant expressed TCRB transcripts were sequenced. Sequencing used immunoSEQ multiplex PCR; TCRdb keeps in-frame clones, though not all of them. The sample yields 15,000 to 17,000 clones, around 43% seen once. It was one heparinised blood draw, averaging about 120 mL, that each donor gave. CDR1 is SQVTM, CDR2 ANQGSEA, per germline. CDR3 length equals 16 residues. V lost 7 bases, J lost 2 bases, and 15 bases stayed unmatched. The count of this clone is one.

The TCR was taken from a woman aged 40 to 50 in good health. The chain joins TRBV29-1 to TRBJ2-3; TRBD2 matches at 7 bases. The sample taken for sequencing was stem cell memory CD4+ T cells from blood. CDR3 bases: TGCAGCGCGTGGGGAGGGGTGGGGCGAAACACAGATACGCAGTATTTT. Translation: CSAWGGVGRNTDTQYF.